This T cell receptor beta chain appears in the sequencing data of a study of Graves' ophthalmopathy and Graves' hyperthyroidism. This clonotype came up many times. V was clipped by 4 bases and J by 5 bases; unmatched bases: 4. The CDR3 extends over 13 amino acids. In germline, CDR1 is LNHDA, CDR2 SQIVND (reference sequence). TCR beta CDR3 amplification used RNA transcripts. Following a first-round RT-PCR that used HTBI primers, a second-round multiplex PCR was carried out. TCRdb reprocessed the multiplex PCR reads with MiXCR, giving one entry per CDR3 protein. The sample yields 200,000 to 250,000 distinct CDR3 sequences, over 25% seen once.

The sequence came from a man aged 45-65 years with Graves' ophthalmopathy. This chain links TRBV19 with TRBJ2-7, with 8 bases that match TRBD1. Material: peripheral blood. CDR3 coding DNA: TGTGCCAGTAGTACGAACAGGGGGAACGAGCAGTACTTC. Amino acid sequence: CASSTNRGNEQYF.